Listed here are 27 T cell receptor beta chains from one sample, sequenced in a study of T cell repertoires in cytomegalovirus infection. MiXCR was run by TCRdb on the reads, yielding one entry per CDR3 protein. The table has hundreds of thousands of distinct CDR3 sequences, 17% seen once; the top ten hold 12%. Sequencing was done on a sample of PBMCs. The receptor source for this set is a human donor in good health (CMV status not recorded). Some clones in this sample may be carry-over from other donors' samples.

The rearrangement links TRBV12-3 or TRBV12-4 to TRBJ2-3; D not certain. Trimming shortened V by 7 bases and J by 0 bases, and 11 bases separated the two germline ends. CDR3 length equals 14 residues. The CDR3 bases are TGTGCCAGCAAGCCGCCTGGCAGCACAGATACGCAGTATTTT. Translating gives CASKPPGSTDTQYF.

The CDR3 loop reads CASRGQGRSYGYTF. The CDR3, as DNA: TGTGCCAGCCGAGGGCAGGGGCGTTCTTATGGCTACACCTTC. V and J are TRBV12-3 or TRBV12-4 and TRBJ1-2; tentatively, D is TRBD1 (6 bases). V shed 8 bases and J shed 5 bases, with 18 bases lying between them. This CDR3 is 14 amino acids long.

The gene calls are TRBV28 and TRBJ2-1; D gene uncertain. The CDR3 totals 14 residues. V lost 6 bases to trimming and J lost 7 bases, with 16 bases between them. Looked up from germline, CDR1 is MDHEN and CDR2 is SYDVKM. CDR3 region: CASSSAPGPNEQFF. For the CDR3, the DNA is TGTGCCAGCAGCTCCGCCCCGGGCCCAAATGAGCAGTTCTTC.

The chain couples TRBV27 to TRBJ2-2, with a weak D call TRBD2 (7 bases). Germline CDR1 and CDR2: MNHEY and SMNVEV (reference sequence). Trimming removed 1 base from V and 3 bases from J, with 12 bases in between. The CDR3 runs 16 residues. The CDR3 sequence is CASSLWRGQDTGELFF. DNA for the CDR3: TGTGCCAGCAGTTTATGGCGGGGGCAGGACACCGGGGAGCTGTTTTTT.

The table lists this clonotype with many counts. This chain connects TRBV6-6 to TRBJ2-1; 9 bases agree with TRBD1. The ends lost 2 bases at V and 4 bases at J; junction bases unmatched: 12. The CDR3 is made up of 18 amino acids. The germline gives CDR1 MNHNY, CDR2 SVGAGI (reference sequence). The CDR3 DNA reads TGTGCCAGCAGTTACCGTAAGGGAAGGGACAGGGCTTACAATGAGCAGTTCTTC. It yields the protein CASSYRKGRDRAYNEQFF.

This clonotype occurred many times. The CDR3 sequence is CASNRDKIVSPLHF. Here the CDR3 DNA reads TGTGCCAGCAATCGGGACAAGATTGTGTCACCCCTCCACTTT. J is TRBJ1-6 and V is TRBV6-2 or TRBV6-3, with D possibly being TRBD1 (6 bases). V was cut by 7 bases and J by 10 bases, with 17 bases left in between. The CDR3 totals 14 residues. Germline CDR1 is MNHEY and CDR2 is SVGEGT.

This clonotype was observed a handful of times. This chain uses TRBV18 with TRBJ1-4; D ambiguous. V was clipped by 3 bases and J by 5 bases, with 19 bases between them. CDR3 size: 17 residues. Germline V gene data show CDR1 as KGHSH and CDR2 as LQKENI. DNA for the CDR3: TGTGCCAGCTCACCCCAAGCCGGCGACTTAAAAAATGAAAAACTGTTTTTT. Translation gives CASSPQAGDLKNEKLFF.

V is TRBV7-2 and J is TRBJ2-1; D possibly matches TRBD1 or TRBD2 (5 bases each). The V end lost 5 bases, the J end lost 12 bases, and 17 bases lay between the germline ends. CDR1 is SGHTA and CDR2 is FQGNSA in the germline V gene. The CDR3 totals 13 residues. The CDR3 loop reads CASSPGTLMGQFF. CDR3 in DNA: TGTGCCAGCAGCCCGGGGACCTTAATGGGGCAGTTCTTC.

A few counts support this clonotype. The chain combines TRBV20-1 with TRBJ2-3, with TRBD2 matching over 8 bases. V lost 5 bases to trimming and J lost 3 bases; unmatched junction nucleotides: 13. In germline, CDR1 is DFQATT, CDR2 SNEGSKA (reference sequence). There are 16 residues in the CDR3. CDR3 in DNA: TGCAGTGCTTTTCTTAGGAGAGCGGGGGATACAGATACGCAGTATTTT. This encodes CSAFLRRAGDTDTQYF.

This clonotype was found a few times. The chain uses TRBV7-2 and TRBJ1-6; D gene unclear. In germline, CDR1 is SGHTA, CDR2 FQGNSA. V was shortened by 6 bases and J by 9 bases, with 12 bases between the two germline ends. The CDR3 is 13 residues long. In DNA, the CDR3 is TGTGCCAGCAGGATGTTTGTTGGTTCACCCCTCCACTTT. Translated, it gives CASRMFVGSPLHF.

This clonotype appeared many times. The V gene is TRBV7-9, the J gene TRBJ1-5, with 8 bases identical to TRBD1. V lost 3 bases to trimming and J lost 7 bases; unmatched junction nucleotides: 5. The CDR3 consists of 14 residues. Per the germline V gene, CDR1 is SEHNR and CDR2 is FQNEAQ (reference sequence). This CDR3 is CASSLGQAFQPQHF. CDR3 sequence (DNA): TGTGCCAGCAGCTTGGGACAGGCTTTCCAGCCCCAGCATTTT.

The chain recombines TRBV7-9 with TRBJ1-5; D remains unclear. Trimming cost V 7 bases and J 5 bases, with 15 bases left between them. This CDR3 spans 14 amino acids. Per the germline V gene, CDR1 is SEHNR and CDR2 is FQNEAQ (reference sequence). The CDR3 here is CASKMRWPDQPQHF. The CDR3, as DNA: TGTGCCAGCAAAATGCGTTGGCCCGATCAGCCCCAGCATTTT.

The rearrangement uses TRBV27 and TRBJ2-7, with 8 nucleotides matching TRBD2. The ends lost 8 bases at V and 2 bases at J; junction bases unmatched: 5. CDR3 length: 13 amino acids. Germline CDR1 reads MNHEY; CDR2 reads SMNVEV (reference sequence). CDR3: CASARTSTYEQYF. In DNA, the CDR3 is TGTGCCAGCGCTAGGACTAGCACCTACGAGCAGTACTTC.

This clonotype was counted a few times. The gene calls are TRBV20-1 and TRBJ1-2; 7 nucleotides match TRBD1. After removal of 6 bases from V and 8 bases from J, the junction contained 18 bases not matched to a gene. Germline V lookup: CDR1 DFQATT, CDR2 SNEGSKA (reference sequence). This CDR3 has 15 residues. The CDR3 DNA reads as TGCAGTGCCACCCCACCCGACAGGGTATTTCAGGGCTACACCTTC. Protein product: CSATPPDRVFQGYTF.

The chain joins TRBV4-2 to TRBJ1-3; D uncertain. The CDR3 extends over 14 amino acids. V shed 1 base and J shed 5 bases, with 9 bases lying between them. Germline V gene lookup returns CDR1 LGHNA and CDR2 YNFKEQ. The CDR3 bases are TGTGCCAGCAGCCAAGGGGGAGAGCGAAACACCATATATTTT. It encodes CASSQGGERNTIYF.

This chain uses TRBV6-5 with TRBJ1-2; D gene uncertain. Germline CDR1 reads MNHEY; CDR2 reads SVGAGI. The CDR3 totals 13 residues. V was pared by 7 bases and J by 2 bases, with 11 bases between. The CDR3 DNA reads as TGTGCCAGCAACAAGGCGGGCAACTATGGCTACACCTTC. This translates into CASNKAGNYGYTF.

This clonotype was recorded many times. CDR3 coding DNA: TGTGCCAGCAGCTCTATAGCGGGGGTGAGCACAGATACGCAGTATTTT. Translation gives CASSSIAGVSTDTQYF. V and J are TRBV7-2 and TRBJ2-3; 9 nucleotides align to TRBD2. Germline-derived CDR1 and CDR2 are SGHTA and FQGNSA. V was pared by 4 bases and J by 0 bases, with 5 bases of the junction left unmatched. The CDR3 is 16 residues long. The variable domain in full, completed from reference TRBV7-2 and TRBJ2-3, reads GAGVSQSPSNKVTEKGKDVELRCDPISGHTALYWYRQSLGQGLEFLIYFQGNSAPDKSGLPSDRFSAERTGGSVSTLTIQRTQQEDSAVYLCASSSIAGVSTDTQYFGPGTRLTVL.

This clonotype has at least ten counts. This chain joins TRBV18 and TRBJ1-4; no clear D gene. V was clipped by 4 bases and J by 8 bases, with 17 bases between them. CDR3 length: 15 amino acids. Germline V gene data show CDR1 as KGHSH and CDR2 as LQKENI. CDR3 amino acids: CASSLWATEREKLFF. The CDR3 DNA reads as TGTGCCAGCTCACTATGGGCCACCGAACGGGAAAAACTGTTTTTT.

This clonotype occurred many times. The rearrangement uses TRBV19 and TRBJ1-4, with D perhaps TRBD1 (5 bases). The CDR3 sequence is 14 residues long. The ends were cut back, 6 bases at V and 5 bases at J, with 13 bases in the middle. Germline-derived CDR1 and CDR2 are LNHDA and SQIVND (reference sequence). CDR3 region: CASSPGGSNEKLFF. The CDR3 nucleotides read TGTGCCAGTAGCCCGGGGGGATCCAATGAAAAACTGTTTTTT.

This clonotype was seen repeatedly, ten times or more. The rearrangement joins TRBV5-1 to TRBJ2-3; no definite D call. Germline V gene sequence: CDR1 SGHRS, CDR2 YFSETQ. V was trimmed by 1 base and J by 4 bases, leaving 10 bases between them. This CDR3 has 14 amino acids. CDR3 DNA: TGCGCCAGCAGCTTGCGACAAAGGCCAGATACGCAGTATTTT. It codes for CASSLRQRPDTQYF. The variable domain in full, completed from reference TRBV5-1 and TRBJ2-3, reads KAGVTQTPRYLIKTRGQQVTLSCSPISGHRSVSWYQQTPGQGLQFLFEYFSETQRNKGNFPGRFSGRQFSNSRSEMNVSTLELGDSALYLCASSLRQRPDTQYFGPGTRLTVL.

Worth noting for this clonotype: A much bigger clone sits one base away, suggesting this may be a read error. The V and J genes are TRBV12-3 or TRBV12-4 and TRBJ2-5; D tentatively reads TRBD1 or TRBD2 (5 bases each). There are 14 residues in the CDR3. This CDR3 reads CASSPGTGQEAQYF. The CDR3 region has the DNA TGTGCCAGCAGTCCAGGGACCGGGCAAGAGGCCCAGTACTTC.

This clonotype has only a few counts. The chain is built from TRBV4-2 and TRBJ2-5; TRBD2 is a possible D gene (6 bases). Between the trimmed V and J ends, which lost 1 base and 1 base, there was a span of 7 bases. Germline V lookup: CDR1 LGHNA, CDR2 YNFKEQ. The CDR3 is 14 amino acids. CDR3 protein: CASSQGDFQETQYF. In DNA form, the CDR3 reads TGTGCCAGCAGCCAAGGGGACTTCCAAGAGACCCAGTACTTC.

This clonotype was recorded at least ten times. V gene TRBV7-2 combines with J gene TRBJ2-7; D ambiguous. There are 14 residues in the CDR3. The ends were cut back, 7 bases at V and 2 bases at J, with 15 bases in the middle. Germline V gene lookup returns CDR1 SGHTA and CDR2 FQGNSA. In DNA form, the CDR3 reads TGTGCCAGCACCTCCGATCGGGCAGCCTACGAGCAGTACTTC. It translates to CASTSDRAAYEQYF.

This clonotype came up many times. V and J are TRBV7-2 and TRBJ1-2; weak D call: TRBD1 (6 bases). The CDR3 contains 15 residues. The germline gives CDR1 SGHTA, CDR2 FQGNSA. The V and J ends lost 7 bases and 4 bases respectively, with 19 bases between them. CDR3 in DNA: TGTGCCAGCATCCCCGGGGGGGGGCATAGCTATGGCTACACCTTC. It codes for CASIPGGGHSYGYTF.

This clonotype was detected only a few times. The chain uses TRBV11-2 and TRBJ2-5, with D unclear. The CDR3 covers 14 residues. CDR1 and CDR2 (germline): SGHAT, FQNNGV. Between the trimmed V and J ends, which lost 2 bases and 3 bases, there was a span of 10 bases. CDR3 in DNA: TGTGCCAGCAGCTTATCCAACAGTAAAGAGACCCAGTACTTC. This encodes CASSLSNSKETQYF.

This clonotype was seen a handful of times. The V call is TRBV12-3 or TRBV12-4, the J call TRBJ2-7, with 8 bases fitting TRBD2. Unmatched junction bases numbered 8, after V lost 7 bases and J lost 3 bases. The CDR3 is made up of 14 amino acids. The CDR3 region has the DNA TGTGCCAGCACCATCGGGGGGGCGCGCTACGAGCAGTACTTC. Its protein is CASTIGGARYEQYF.

This chain links TRBV12-3 or TRBV12-4 with TRBJ2-5; TRBD2 matches at 12 bases. The CDR3 has 14 residues. Trimming removed 6 bases from V and 5 bases from J; junction bases left unmatched: 4. The CDR3 DNA reads as TGTGCCAGCAGAAGGACTAGCGGGGAGGAGACCCAGTACTTC. Translating gives CASRRTSGEETQYF.